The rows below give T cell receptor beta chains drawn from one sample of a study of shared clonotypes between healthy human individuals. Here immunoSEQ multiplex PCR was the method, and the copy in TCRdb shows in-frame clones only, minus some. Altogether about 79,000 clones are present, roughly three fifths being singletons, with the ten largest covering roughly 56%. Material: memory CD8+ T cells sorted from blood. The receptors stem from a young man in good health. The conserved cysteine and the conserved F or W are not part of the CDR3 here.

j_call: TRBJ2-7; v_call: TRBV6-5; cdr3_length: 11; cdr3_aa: ASSTGGTYEQY
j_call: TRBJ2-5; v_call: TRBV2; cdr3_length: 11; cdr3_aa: ASQDRLQETQY
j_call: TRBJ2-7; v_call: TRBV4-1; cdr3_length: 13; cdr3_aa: ASSQGSNSAYEQY
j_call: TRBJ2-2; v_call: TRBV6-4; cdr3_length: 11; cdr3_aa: ASSGGNTGELF
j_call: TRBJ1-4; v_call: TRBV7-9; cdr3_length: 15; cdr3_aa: ASSPRGRGSTNEKLF
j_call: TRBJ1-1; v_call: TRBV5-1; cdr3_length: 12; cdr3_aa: ASSWTGANTEAF
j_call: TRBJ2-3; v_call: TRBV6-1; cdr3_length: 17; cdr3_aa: ASSESPGGTSGSTDTQY
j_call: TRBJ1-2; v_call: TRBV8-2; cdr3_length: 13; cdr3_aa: GSFTRITKTYGYT
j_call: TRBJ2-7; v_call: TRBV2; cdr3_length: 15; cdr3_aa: ASRNPLSIDSTYEQY
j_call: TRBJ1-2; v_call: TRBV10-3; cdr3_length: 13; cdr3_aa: AISESVTAYYGYT
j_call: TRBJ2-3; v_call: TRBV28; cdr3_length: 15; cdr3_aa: ASSPRWSGGGTDTQY
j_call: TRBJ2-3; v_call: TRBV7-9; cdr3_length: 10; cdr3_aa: ASSLGLDTQY
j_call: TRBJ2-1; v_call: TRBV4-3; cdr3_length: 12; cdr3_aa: ASSRGGSYNEQF
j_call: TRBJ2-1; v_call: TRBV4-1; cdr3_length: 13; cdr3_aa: ASSQVAGVRNEQF
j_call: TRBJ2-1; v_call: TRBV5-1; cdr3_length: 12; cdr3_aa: ASSLLTRGNEQF
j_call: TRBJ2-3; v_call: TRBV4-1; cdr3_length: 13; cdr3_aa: ASRPRSRNTDTQY
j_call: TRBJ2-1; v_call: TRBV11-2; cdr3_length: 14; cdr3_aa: ASSALGLALYNEQF
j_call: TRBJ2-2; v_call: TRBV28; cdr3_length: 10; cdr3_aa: ASSLYGGELF
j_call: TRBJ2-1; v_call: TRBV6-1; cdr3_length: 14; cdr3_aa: ASSEGPGGSYNEQF
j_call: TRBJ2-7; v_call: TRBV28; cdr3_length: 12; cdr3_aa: ASTRAGPSYEQY
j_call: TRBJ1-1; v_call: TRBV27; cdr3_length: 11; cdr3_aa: ASTYIQGTEAF
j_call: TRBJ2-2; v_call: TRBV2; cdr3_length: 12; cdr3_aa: AVRLASNTGELF
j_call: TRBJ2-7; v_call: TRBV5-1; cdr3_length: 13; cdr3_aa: ASSLVLAGAHEQY
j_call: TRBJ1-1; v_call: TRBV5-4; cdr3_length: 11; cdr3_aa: ASSLVGSTEAF
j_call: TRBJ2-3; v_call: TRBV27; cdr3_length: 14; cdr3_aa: ASSLFTATSTDTQY
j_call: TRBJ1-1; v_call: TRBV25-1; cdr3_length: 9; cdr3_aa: ASSTQGSAF
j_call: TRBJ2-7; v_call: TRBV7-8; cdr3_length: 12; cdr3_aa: ASSSAQGPYEQY
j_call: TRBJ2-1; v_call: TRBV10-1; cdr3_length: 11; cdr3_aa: ASSGGIYNEQF
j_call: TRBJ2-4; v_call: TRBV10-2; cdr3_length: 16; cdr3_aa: ASKEGGRGILAKNIQY
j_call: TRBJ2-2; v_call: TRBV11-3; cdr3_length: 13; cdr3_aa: ASSATLAETGELF
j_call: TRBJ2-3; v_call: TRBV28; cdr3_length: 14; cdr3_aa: ASSLLPSGSTDTQY
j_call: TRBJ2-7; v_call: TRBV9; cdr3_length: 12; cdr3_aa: ASSVGGQGYEQY
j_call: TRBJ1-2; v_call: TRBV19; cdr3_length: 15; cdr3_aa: ASSILGGTGGAYGYT
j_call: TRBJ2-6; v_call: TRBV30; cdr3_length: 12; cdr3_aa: AWSRGSGANVLT
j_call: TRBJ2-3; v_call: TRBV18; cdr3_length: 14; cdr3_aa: ASSPKTGGIADTQY
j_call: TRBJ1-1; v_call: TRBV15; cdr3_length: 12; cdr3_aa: ATSNLGTGTEAF
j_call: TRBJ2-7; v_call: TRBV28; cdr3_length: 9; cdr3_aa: ASSLVYEQY
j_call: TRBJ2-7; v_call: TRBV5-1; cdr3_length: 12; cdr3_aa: ASSLGTSDFGQY
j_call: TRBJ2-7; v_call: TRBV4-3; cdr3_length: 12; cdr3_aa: ASSQDYGGGEQY
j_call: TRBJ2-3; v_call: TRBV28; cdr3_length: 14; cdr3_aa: ASSPAWSRDTDTQY
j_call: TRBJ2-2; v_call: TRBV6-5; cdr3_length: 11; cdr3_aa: ARRFANTGELF